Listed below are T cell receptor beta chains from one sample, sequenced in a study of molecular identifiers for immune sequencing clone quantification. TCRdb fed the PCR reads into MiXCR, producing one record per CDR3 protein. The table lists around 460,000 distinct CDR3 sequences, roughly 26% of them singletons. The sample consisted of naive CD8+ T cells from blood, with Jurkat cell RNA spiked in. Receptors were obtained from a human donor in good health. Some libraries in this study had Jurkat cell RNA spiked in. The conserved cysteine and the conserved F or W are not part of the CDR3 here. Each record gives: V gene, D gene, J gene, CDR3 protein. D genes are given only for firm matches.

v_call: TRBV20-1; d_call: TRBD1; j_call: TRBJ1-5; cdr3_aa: SASGLVRTGGFIDQPQH
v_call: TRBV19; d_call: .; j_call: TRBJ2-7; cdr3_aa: ASSIGRAAGYEQY
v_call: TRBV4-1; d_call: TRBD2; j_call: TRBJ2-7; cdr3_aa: ARSHLTSGGYEQY
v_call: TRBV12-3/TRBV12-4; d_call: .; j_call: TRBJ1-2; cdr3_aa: ASSKGTGLGLTYGYT
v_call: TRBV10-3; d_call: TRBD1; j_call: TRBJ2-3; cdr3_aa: AISNTGVGTDTQY
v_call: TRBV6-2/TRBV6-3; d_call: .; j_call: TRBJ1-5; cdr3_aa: ASSQPQEVGLRPQH
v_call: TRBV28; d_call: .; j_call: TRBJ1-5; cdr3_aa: ASSPRTPLPVLPQH
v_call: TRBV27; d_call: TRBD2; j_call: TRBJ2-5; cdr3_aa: ASSLWASGRETQY
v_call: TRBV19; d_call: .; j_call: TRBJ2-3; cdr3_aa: ASSILDSGRTQY
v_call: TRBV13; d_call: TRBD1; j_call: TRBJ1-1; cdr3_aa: ASSQGQSNTEAF
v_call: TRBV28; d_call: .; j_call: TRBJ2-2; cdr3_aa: ASSPAEFTGELF
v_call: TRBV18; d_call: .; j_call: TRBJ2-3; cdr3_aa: ASSPSPGSDTQY
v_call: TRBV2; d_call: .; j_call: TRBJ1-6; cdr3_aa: ASSPNSPLH
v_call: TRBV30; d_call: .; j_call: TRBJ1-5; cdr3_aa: AYSDASNQPQH
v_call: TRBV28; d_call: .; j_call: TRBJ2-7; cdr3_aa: ASSRPGLQPSYEQY
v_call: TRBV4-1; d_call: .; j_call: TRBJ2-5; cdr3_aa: ASSQDDRDTGRKTQY
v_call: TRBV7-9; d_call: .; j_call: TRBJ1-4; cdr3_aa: ASAGATNEKLF
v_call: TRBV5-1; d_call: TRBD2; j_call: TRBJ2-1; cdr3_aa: ASSSAGGSLHNEQF
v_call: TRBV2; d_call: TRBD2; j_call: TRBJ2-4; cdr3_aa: ASSGSGIAKNIQY
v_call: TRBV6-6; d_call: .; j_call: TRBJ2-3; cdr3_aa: ASSYGTTSDTQY
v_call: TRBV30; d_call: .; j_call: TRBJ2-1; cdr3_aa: AWDEGNEQF
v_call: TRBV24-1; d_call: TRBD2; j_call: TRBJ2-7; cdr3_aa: ATSVSGSNEQY
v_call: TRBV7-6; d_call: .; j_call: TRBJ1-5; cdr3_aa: ASSRSSGYNQPQH
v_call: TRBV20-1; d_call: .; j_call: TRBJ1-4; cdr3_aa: SAILPEGEKLF
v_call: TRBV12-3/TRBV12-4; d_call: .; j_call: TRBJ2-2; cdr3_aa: ASILAPGELF
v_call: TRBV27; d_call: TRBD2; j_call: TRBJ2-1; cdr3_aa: ASSPESGLAEWNEQF
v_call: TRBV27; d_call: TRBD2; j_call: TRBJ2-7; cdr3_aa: ASSPPGLAVDEQY
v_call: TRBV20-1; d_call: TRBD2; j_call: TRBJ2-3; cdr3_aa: SAAGLAESTDTQY
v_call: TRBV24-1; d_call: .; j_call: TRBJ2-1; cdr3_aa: ATSDLPGNEQF
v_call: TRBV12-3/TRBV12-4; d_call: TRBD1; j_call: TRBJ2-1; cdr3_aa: ASSFGQGAGYEQF
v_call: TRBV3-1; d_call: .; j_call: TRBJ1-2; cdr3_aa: ASSQDRGHGYT
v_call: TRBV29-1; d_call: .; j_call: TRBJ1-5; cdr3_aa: SIDLGDGQPQH
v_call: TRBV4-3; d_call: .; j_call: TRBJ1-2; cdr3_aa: ASSQDYGGHGYGYT
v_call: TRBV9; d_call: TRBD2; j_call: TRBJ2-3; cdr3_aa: ASSVSGGRADTQY
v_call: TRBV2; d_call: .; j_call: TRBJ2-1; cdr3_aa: ASKRDGSSSYNEQF
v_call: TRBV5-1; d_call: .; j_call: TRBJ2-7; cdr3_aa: ASSSEQGTRGYEQY
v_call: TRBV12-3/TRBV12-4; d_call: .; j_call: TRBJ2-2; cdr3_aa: ASSFRPGPSPGELF
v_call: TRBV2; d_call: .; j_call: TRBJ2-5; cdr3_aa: ASSGYGEETQY
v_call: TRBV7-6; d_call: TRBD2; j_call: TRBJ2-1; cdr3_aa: ASSNGLAGIHYNEQF
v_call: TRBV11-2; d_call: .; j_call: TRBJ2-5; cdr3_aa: ASSLRRQETQY
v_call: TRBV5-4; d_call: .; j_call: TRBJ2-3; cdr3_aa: ASSQGLDTDTQY
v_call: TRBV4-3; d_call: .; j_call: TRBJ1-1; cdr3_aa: ASSQKGSNTEAF
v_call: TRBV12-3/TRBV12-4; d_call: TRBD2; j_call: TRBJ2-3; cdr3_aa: ASSFSSGFNTDTQY
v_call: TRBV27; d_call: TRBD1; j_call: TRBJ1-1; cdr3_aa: ASSLSRTGEAF
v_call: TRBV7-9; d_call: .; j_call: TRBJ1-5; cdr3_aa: ASSLDSRAQPQH
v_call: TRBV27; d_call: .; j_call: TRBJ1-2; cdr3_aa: ASSLYLNYGYT